This T cell receptor (beta chain) was identified in a study of T cells in Graves' hyperthyroidism and ophthalmopathy. This clonotype was detected ten times or more. Amplification yielded TCR beta CDR3 regions, with RNA transcripts as the source. An initial round of RT-PCR targeting the TCR CDR3 relied on the HTBI primer set. Using its own MiXCR run on the multiplex PCR reads, TCRdb lists one record per CDR3 protein. The sample consists of fewer than 450,000 distinct CDR3 sequences, around 20% of them appearing once. Germline CDR1 reads SGHTA; CDR2 reads FQGTGA. The junction had 10 bases not matched to a gene; V was cut back by 2 bases and J by 7 bases. CDR3 length equals 15 residues.

This TCR was recovered from a man between 18 and 29 years old with Graves' ophthalmopathy. This rearrangement joins TRBV7-3 to TRBJ1-1, with 7 nucleotides matching TRBD1. Source material: blood. CDR3: CASSLQGGAVGEAFF. Here the CDR3 DNA reads TGTGCCAGCAGCTTACAGGGGGGGGCAGTTGGTGAAGCTTTCTTT.